This TCR beta chain was observed in a study of CD8+ T cells in alopecia areata. Study outcomes and limitations: Scalp clonality and expanded CD8+ clones among the top 100 showed significant decreases with tofacitinib. Scalp and blood retained many expanded lesional clones during tofacitinib. Affected lesional scalp, above all in alopecia totalis/universalis, was more clonal than normal scalp.

Treatment of the sample: oral pan-JAK inhibitor, 5-10 mg twice daily. In this sample, this clone turned up a few times. The antigen remains unidentified. V was clipped by 0 bases and J by 4 bases, with 4 bases between them. CDR1 is MNHEY, CDR2 SVGAGI, per germline. This CDR3 spans 13 amino acids. Extracted RNA was reverse transcribed, and the resulting cDNA served as sequencing template. The repertoire was sequenced with immunoSEQ multiplex PCR; TCRdb's copy has only in-frame clones and lacks some. This table holds over 250,000 clones, roughly 63% found once. The chain links TRBV6-5 to TRBJ1-3, with D uncertain. The sequencing used CD4+ T cells sorted from blood, collected at week 52, from a patient treated with tofacitinib. The receptor was isolated from a human donor with alopecia areata. CDR3 in amino acids: CASSYSSGNTIYF. The DNA for the CDR3 is TGTGCCAGCAGTTACTCTTCCGGAAACACCATATATTTT.